Listed below are T cell receptor beta chains from one sample, sequenced in a study of blood T cell repertoires in COVID-19. The table came from immunoSEQ multiplex PCR; TCRdb's copy has only in-frame clones and leaves some out. This table has 150,000 or so clones, around 81% appearing once. The sequenced sample consisted of peripheral blood. The receptors were gathered from a man between 60 and 75 years old with active or convalescent COVID-19. The CDR3 runs from the conserved cysteine through the conserved F or W. The D gene is left open where the match is weak. Clone size, where shown, is once, few, many, or a class for clones that have expanded.

CDR3 length	V gene	D gene	clone size	J gene	CDR3 DNA	CDR3 protein
14	TRBV6-6	.	.	TRBJ1-3	TGTGCCAGCACCTACAGCAGGGCGGGAAACACCATATATTTT	CASTYSRAGNTIYF
14	TRBV6-4	.	.	TRBJ2-1	TGTGCCAGCAGTGAGTCGGGAGAATACAATGAGCAGTTCTTC	CASSESGEYNEQFF
13	TRBV2	.	once	TRBJ1-3	TGTGCCAGCAGGTTTGACAGTGGAAACACCATATATTTT	CASRFDSGNTIYF
14	TRBV5-4	.	.	TRBJ1-6	TGTGCCAGCAGCTCGGGACTAGTTGGTTCACCCCTCCACTTT	CASSSGLVGSPLHF
16	TRBV6-5	.	.	TRBJ1-1	TGTGCCAGCAGTTACTCGCTGGCAGGGTCGACCACTGAAGCTTTCTTT	CASSYSLAGSTTEAFF
13	TRBV10-2	.	.	TRBJ1-2	TGCGCCAGCAGTGAGGCAGGGCTTCGAAGCTACACCTTC	CASSEAGLRSYTF
15	TRBV4-1	.	few	TRBJ2-1	TGCGCCAGCAGCCGTACAGGCGGAGACTACAATGAGCAGTTCTTC	CASSRTGGDYNEQFF
15	TRBV19	.	.	TRBJ1-1	TGTGCCAGTAGAACACAGGCTTACATGGACACTGAAGCTTTCTTT	CASRTQAYMDTEAFF
14	TRBV6-1	.	once	TRBJ2-2	TGTGCCAGCAGTGAACAGACGAACACCGGGGAGCTGTTTTTT	CASSEQTNTGELFF
13	TRBV29-1	TRBD1	few	TRBJ1-4	TGCAGCGCAAGGACAGGGGGAGTTGAAAAACTGTTTTTT	CSARTGGVEKLFF
19	TRBV28	.	once	TRBJ1-5	TGTGCCAGCAGTTTAAGTCGGGCAGGAGGCGGATATAGCAATCAGCCCCAGCATTTT	CASSLSRAGGGYSNQPQHF
14	TRBV5-4	TRBD2	.	TRBJ2-7	TGTGCCAGCAGCTGGGGGGGGTCCCTCGGCGAGCAGTACTTC	CASSWGGSLGEQYF
13	TRBV2	.	.	TRBJ1-2	TGTGCCAGCAGTGAATTCAGGGAGGATGGCTACACCTTC	CASSEFREDGYTF
12	TRBV2	.	.	TRBJ2-3	TGTGCCAGCAGCGCCGAGGCAGATACGCAGTATTTT	CASSAEADTQYF
13	TRBV24-1	.	.	TRBJ1-1	TGTGCCACCAGTGATTCGGGGAGCGTTGAAGCTTTCTTT	CATSDSGSVEAFF
14	TRBV6-6	.	.	TRBJ2-1	TGTGCCAGCAGTTACGCGGCCGGGATGAATGAGCAGTTCTTC	CASSYAAGMNEQFF
14	TRBV29-1	TRBD1	.	TRBJ1-5	TGCAGCGTTATGACAGGGGGCAGCAATCAGCCCCAGCATTTT	CSVMTGGSNQPQHF
14	TRBV27	.	.	TRBJ1-4	TGTGCCAGCAGTTTCGTCGGGGGGAGTGAAAAACTGTTTTTT	CASSFVGGSEKLFF
16	TRBV4-2	.	.	TRBJ1-6	TGTGCCAGCAGCCAAGGCCCTGACAGTAATAATTCACCCCTCCACTTT	CASSQGPDSNNSPLHF
15	TRBV6-5	TRBD2	.	TRBJ2-2	TGTGCCAGCACTAAAAGCGGGGGGCACACCGGGGAGCTGTTTTTT	CASTKSGGHTGELFF
15	TRBV6-5	.	.	TRBJ1-6	TGTGCCAGCAGTTACACCAGGGTCACATATTCACCCCTCCACTTT	CASSYTRVTYSPLHF
14	TRBV5-8	.	.	TRBJ1-3	TGTGCCAGCAGCCTGTGGGGGGCTGGAAACACCATATATTTT	CASSLWGAGNTIYF
14	TRBV10-3	.	.	TRBJ1-6	TGTGCCATCAGCGCTGAGGGGGTCAGCTCACCCCTCCACTTT	CAISAEGVSSPLHF
14	TRBV21-1	.	.	TRBJ2-7	TGTGCCAGCAGCCGCCGGGACAGCTCCTACGAGCAGTACTTC	CASSRRDSSYEQYF
15	TRBV18	TRBD1	.	TRBJ2-7	TGTGCCAGCTCACCACCGGGACAGGGGCTGGGAGAGCAGTACTTC	CASSPPGQGLGEQYF
15	TRBV19	.	.	TRBJ1-1	TGTGCCAGTAAACCGGAGGCGTCCATGAACACTGAAGCTTTCTTT	CASKPEASMNTEAFF
13	TRBV6-5	.	.	TRBJ2-7	TGTGCCAGCAGTTACGGGCCTGCCTACGAGCAGTACTTC	CASSYGPAYEQYF
19	TRBV5-5	TRBD1	.	TRBJ1-1	TGTGCCAGCAGCGTTCGGGGAGTTAGACAGGGGGCCATGAACACTGAAGCTTTCTTT	CASSVRGVRQGAMNTEAFF
14	TRBV2	.	once	TRBJ1-6	TGTGCCAGCAGTGACAGGGGCCTTGGTTCACCCCTCCACTTT	CASSDRGLGSPLHF
13	TRBV2	TRBD1	.	TRBJ2-2	TGTGCCGGGGGACAGGGGTTGATCGGGGAGCTGTTTTTT	CAGGQGLIGELFF
17	TRBV10-3	.	.	TRBJ2-7	TGTGCCATCAGTGATCATCCGGGACTTGGGCAGTCCTACGAGCAGTACTTC	CAISDHPGLGQSYEQYF
17	TRBV7-2	TRBD2	.	TRBJ2-3	TGTGCCAGCAGCTTAGGCGGGACTAGCGGTATGACAGATACGCAGTATTTT	CASSLGGTSGMTDTQYF
16	TRBV19	TRBD1	.	TRBJ2-2	TGTGCCAGTAGACCCCGGGACAGGGCGCGGCCCGGGGAGCTGTTTTTT	CASRPRDRARPGELFF
12	TRBV3-1/TRBV3-2	TRBD1	.	TRBJ1-1	TGTGCCAGCAGCCAAGGGGACAGGGCAGCTTTCTTT	CASSQGDRAAFF
14	TRBV2	.	few	TRBJ1-5	TGTGCCAGAGGGGACTCGAGACGCAATCAGCCCCAGCATTTT	CARGDSRRNQPQHF
15	TRBV19	TRBD1	many	TRBJ2-3	TGTGCCAGTAGGACACAGGGGGTCGGGACAGATACGCAGTATTTT	CASRTQGVGTDTQYF
11	TRBV27	TRBD1	.	TRBJ1-1	TGTGCCAGCAACAGGGGCACTGAAGCTTTCTTT	CASNRGTEAFF
16	TRBV7-9	TRBD2	.	TRBJ2-1	TGTGCCAGCAGCCAGGGACTAGCGGGAGCCTACAATGAGCAGTTCTTC	CASSQGLAGAYNEQFF
15	TRBV18	TRBD1	.	TRBJ1-1	TGTGCCAGCTCAGTGGCGGGACAGAGAAACACTGAAGCTTTCTTT	CASSVAGQRNTEAFF
16	TRBV5-1	.	.	TRBJ1-2	TGCGCCAGCTCCCAGGGCCAGGGCAGCCCTAACTATGGCTACACCTTC	CASSQGQGSPNYGYTF
16	TRBV5-1	TRBD2	.	TRBJ2-5	TGCGCCAGCAGAACAGGGACTAGCGGACCTGGGGAGACCCAGTACTTC	CASRTGTSGPGETQYF
14	TRBV27	TRBD2	medium-sized	TRBJ2-1	TGTGCCAGCAGCCTAGCGGGCTCCTACAATGAGCAGTTCTTC	CASSLAGSYNEQFF
15	TRBV21-1	.	.	TRBJ2-7	TGTGCCAGCAGCACCAACGGACAGGGCAAGGACGAGCAGTACTTC	CASSTNGQGKDEQYF
14	TRBV11-3	TRBD2	.	TRBJ2-7	TGTGCCAGCAGCCCGACTAGCGGGAGTCGCGAGCAGTACTTC	CASSPTSGSREQYF
14	TRBV25-1	TRBD1	.	TRBJ1-1	TGTGCCAGCAGTGCGCCGGGACAGGGAGCTGAAGCTTTCTTT	CASSAPGQGAEAFF
16	TRBV10-3	TRBD1	.	TRBJ2-3	TGTGCCATCAGTGACCTTAGACAGGGCGGGACAGATACGCAGTATTTT	CAISDLRQGGTDTQYF
17	TRBV18	TRBD1	few	TRBJ1-5	TGTGCCAGCTCACCCCCAACGGACAGGATGAGCAATCAGCCCCAGCATTTT	CASSPPTDRMSNQPQHF
15	TRBV6-1	.	once	TRBJ1-2	TGTGCCAGCAGTGAGACCAGGTCTAGCCTGGGCGGCTACACCTTC	CASSETRSSLGGYTF
14	TRBV28	TRBD1	few	TRBJ2-1	TGTGCCAGCAGCCAGGGGGTAACCTACAATGAGCAGTTCTTC	CASSQGVTYNEQFF
15	TRBV3-1/TRBV3-2	TRBD1	.	TRBJ1-4	TGTGCCAGCAGCCAAGATTACAGGGGGTATGAAAAACTGTTTTTT	CASSQDYRGYEKLFF
16	TRBV15	TRBD2	.	TRBJ2-1	TGTGCCACCAGCAGCCCTGGCGGGAGCTGGTACAATGAGCAGTTCTTC	CATSSPGGSWYNEQFF
14	TRBV20-1	TRBD2	few	TRBJ2-7	TGCAGTGCTAGTTACGAGCGGGAGTCCTACGAGCAGTACTTC	CSASYERESYEQYF
12	TRBV5-4	.	.	TRBJ1-1	TGTGCCAGCAGCTTGGGACAGTTTGAAGCTTTCTTT	CASSLGQFEAFF